Presented here are 21 T cell receptor beta chains from one specimen sequenced in a study of breast tumors, draining lymph nodes, adjacent tissues. Samples came from axillary lymph nodes draining the breast cancer. TCRdb reprocessed the multiplex PCR reads with MiXCR, giving one entry per CDR3 protein. The table has some 130,000 distinct CDR3 sequences, around 24% seen once. The material sequenced was axillary lymph node tissue. Receptor source: a female donor with breast cancer. Some clones in this sample may be carry-over from other donors' samples.

This clonotype was counted at least ten times. This rearrangement joins TRBV9 to TRBJ2-7, with TRBD2 matching 7 bases. The CDR3 sequence is 15 residues long. Germline V lookup: CDR1 SGDLS, CDR2 YYNGEE. J gave up 3 bases and V 2 bases, and 8 bases lay outside the gene matches. DNA of the CDR3: TGTGCCAGCAGCGTGGCTTTCGGGGACTACTACGAGCAGTACTTC. Residues: CASSVAFGDYYEQYF.

This clonotype was found many times. The rearrangement joins TRBV2 to TRBJ2-1, with D tentatively TRBD1 or TRBD2 (6 bases each). This CDR3 comprises 15 residues. The ends were cut back, 7 bases at V and 0 bases at J, with 13 bases in the middle. CDR1 and CDR2 from the germline V gene are SNHLY and FYNNEI. CDR3 residues: CASMGGLRSYNEQFF. CDR3 in DNA: TGTGCCAGCATGGGGGGCCTCCGCTCCTACAATGAGCAGTTCTTC.

This clonotype was observed at least ten times. The V call is TRBV19, the J call TRBJ1-6; 7 bases line up with TRBD1. The germline gives CDR1 LNHDA, CDR2 SQIVND (reference sequence). The ends lost 4 bases at V and 5 bases at J; junction bases unmatched: 2. The CDR3 consists of 14 residues. In DNA, the CDR3 is TGTGCCAGTAGTACCGGGACAGATAATTCACCCCTCCACTTT. As protein: CASSTGTDNSPLHF.

This clonotype was recorded at least ten times. In DNA form, the CDR3 reads TGTGCCAGCAGTTCGGGACAGCGGGAGCAGTTCTTC. Its translation is CASSSGQREQFF. V usage is TRBV6-6 and J usage is TRBJ2-1, with TRBD1 matching over 7 bases. With 4 bases clipped from V and 10 bases from J, the junction kept 4 bases outside the gene matches. Per germline, CDR1 MNHNY and CDR2 SVGAGI (reference sequence). CDR3 length equals 12 residues.

The J gene is TRBJ2-3, the V gene TRBV5-1; 8 positions agree with TRBD2. The CDR3 spans 15 residues. The J segment lost 4 bases and the V segment lost 3 bases, leaving 7 bases of the junction unmatched. Germline V gives CDR1 SGHRS, CDR2 YFSETQ. CDR3 amino acids: CASSSGGYIADTQYF. The CDR3 DNA is TGCGCCAGCAGCTCGGGGGGGTATATCGCAGATACGCAGTATTTT.

This clonotype was detected ten times or more. The chain has TRBV12-3 or TRBV12-4 and TRBJ2-3; D is unresolved. This CDR3 is 13 amino acids long. Trimming removed 5 bases from V and 5 bases from J, with 11 bases in between. The CDR3, as DNA: TGTGCCAGCAGTCCCCGATCGGGAGATACGCAGTATTTT. It encodes CASSPRSGDTQYF.

Comments on this clonotype: A much larger clone sits a single nucleotide away, making a read error possible. The chain joins TRBV4-3 to TRBJ2-1; TRBD2 matches at 7 bases. CDR3 length: 18 amino acids. In germline, CDR1 is LGHNA, CDR2 YSLEER. CDR3 sequence reads: CASSQDPPASGSYNEQSF. The CDR3, as DNA: TGCGCCAGCAGCCAAGACCCTCCGGCTAGCGGTTCTTACAATGAGCAGTCCTTC.

This chain connects TRBV28 to TRBJ1-5; TRBD1 matches 7 bases. Germline lookup yields CDR1 MDHEN and CDR2 SYDVKM. The CDR3 is 14 residues long. V lost 6 bases to trimming and J lost 7 bases; unmatched junction nucleotides: 9. The CDR3 sequence is CASSQGQEGQPQHF. CDR3 in DNA: TGTGCCAGCAGCCAAGGACAGGAAGGCCAGCCCCAGCATTTT.

Concerning this clonotype itself: This may stem from a read error, because a much larger clone lies one nucleotide away. The V call is TRBV19, the J call TRBJ2-2; 7 bases match TRBD1. CDR1 is LNHDA, CDR2 SQIVND, per germline (reference sequence). V lost 1 base and J lost 8; bases outside the gene matches: 7. CDR3 length: 15 amino acids. The CDR3 coding sequence is TGTGCCAGTAGTATAGGAGGGGGCACGTCGGGGGAGCTGTTTTTT. This sequence encodes CASSIGGGTSGELFF.

This clonotype appeared many times. The chain combines TRBV20-1 with TRBJ2-7; tentative D call: TRBD2 (6 bases). Trimming stripped 5 bases from V and 4 bases from J, with 9 bases between. CDR3 length: 11 amino acids. The V gene's germline CDR1 is DFQATT and CDR2 SNEGSKA (reference sequence). CDR3 DNA: TGCAGTGCTGTCGGGGGTTACGAGCAGTACTTC. Its translation is CSAVGGYEQYF.

This clonotype was found many times. This rearrangement joins TRBV3-1 to TRBJ1-2; 7 nucleotides line up with TRBD1. V was clipped by 6 bases and J by 8 bases; unmatched bases: 9. Looked up from germline, CDR1 is LGHDT and CDR2 is YNNKEL (reference sequence). The CDR3 totals 13 residues. Here the CDR3 reads CASREQGRGGYTF. The CDR3 DNA sequence: TGTGCCAGCAGGGAACAGGGGCGTGGAGGCTACACCTTC.

Ten or more counts support this clonotype. The chain combines TRBV29-1 with TRBJ2-1, with D maybe TRBD2 (6 bases). V lost 3 bases and J 10 bases, leaving 16 bases between the germline ends. Germline CDR1 SQVTM, CDR2 ANQGSEA. This CDR3 contains 13 residues. The CDR3: CSVDWQGGGEQFF. The CDR3 DNA reads TGCAGCGTTGACTGGCAGGGAGGTGGCGAGCAGTTCTTC.

The chain combines TRBV20-1 with TRBJ2-7; D is perhaps TRBD2 (5 bases). V was pared by 3 bases and J by 0 bases, with 15 bases between. Per germline, CDR1 DFQATT and CDR2 SNEGSKA (reference sequence). The CDR3 sequence is 15 residues long. The CDR3 DNA reads TGCAGTGCTAGTGGGGTCGGACTTAGCTCCTACGAGCAGTACTTC. It codes for CSASGVGLSSYEQYF.

As for this clonotype: One base away lies a much larger clone, so this may be a sequencing read error. The V and J genes are TRBV18 and TRBJ2-7; 7 bases match TRBD1. The CDR3 has 13 residues. V lost 10 bases, J lost 3 bases, and 9 bases stayed unmatched. Germline V gene sequence: CDR1 KGHSH, CDR2 LQKENI. CDR3 coding DNA: TGTGCCAACGCCGAGGCAGGGGGCTACGAGCAGTACTTC. This sequence encodes CANAEAGGYEQYF.

This clonotype was seen only a few times. One junction end disagrees with the germline gene, perhaps due to a read error. The chain uses TRBV5-4 and TRBJ2-1; weak D call: TRBD2 (5 bases). Per the germline V gene, CDR1 is SGHNT and CDR2 is YYREEE (reference sequence). The CDR3 is made up of 11 amino acids. The CDR3 DNA is TGTGTCAGCAGCTTGGAGGCGGTTCAGTTCTTC. It yields the protein CVSSLEAVQFF.

The chain employs TRBV3-1 and TRBJ2-1; 10 bases fit TRBD1. Trimming took 2 bases from V and 6 from J; bases not matched to a gene: 4. Germline CDR1 and CDR2: LGHDT and YNNKEL (reference sequence). The CDR3 has 15 amino acids. CDR3 sequence: CASSQSDRGRNEQFF. In DNA form, the CDR3 reads TGTGCCAGCAGCCAATCTGACAGGGGGCGCAATGAGCAGTTCTTC.

The chain recombines TRBV28 with TRBJ2-5; 8 nucleotides align to TRBD2. The CDR3 is 16 amino acids. Germline assignment: CDR1 MDHEN and CDR2 SYDVKM. V shed 5 bases and J 6 bases; nucleotides not matched to a gene: 14. The CDR3 loop is CASSPSGGGGRQTQYF. Here the CDR3 DNA reads TGTGCCAGCAGTCCCTCAGGTGGGGGCGGGAGGCAGACCCAGTACTTC.

This clonotype appeared many times. V and J are TRBV12-3 or TRBV12-4 and TRBJ1-3, with D hard to call. Deletions cut 2 bases from V and 0 bases from J, with 8 bases between. This CDR3 spans 15 amino acids. The CDR3 DNA reads TGTGCCAGCAGTTTACCTCCCTTCTCTGGAAACACCATATATTTT. It yields the protein CASSLPPFSGNTIYF.

This clonotype occurred many times. DNA for the CDR3: TGTGCCAGCAGCACGGATTCGCAAGAGACCCAGTACTTC. Translation gives CASSTDSQETQYF. The rearrangement links TRBV7-3 to TRBJ2-5; D is ambiguous. The CDR3 runs to 13 residues. The V and J ends lost 5 bases and 2 bases respectively, with 9 bases between them. The germline V gene encodes CDR1 SGHTA and CDR2 FQGTGA.

In its sample, this clonotype was seen many times. The genes are TRBV20-1 and TRBJ1-2; 8 positions match TRBD1. CDR3 size: 15 residues. The trim removed 6 bases at V and 4 bases at J, leaving 13 bases unmatched. Germline V gene sequence: CDR1 DFQATT, CDR2 SNEGSKA (reference sequence). The CDR3 loop is CSAKITGGGAYGYTF. CDR3 nucleotides: TGCAGTGCAAAAATAACAGGGGGAGGGGCCTATGGCTACACCTTC.

This clonotype appeared many times. The J gene is TRBJ1-2, the V gene TRBV6-5; D gene uncertain. Trimming removed 5 bases at V and 5 bases at J, with 9 bases between. The CDR3 extends over 12 amino acids. Germline V gene sequence: CDR1 MNHEY, CDR2 SVGAGI. CDR3 sequence: CASSTDPYGYTF. CDR3 DNA sequence: TGTGCCAGCAGTACCGACCCTTATGGCTACACCTTC.